This T cell receptor beta chain is from a study of OX40 agonist ivuxolimab in advanced cancers. Study-wide context: Each patient was given ivuxolimab into a vein every 2 weeks, at 0.01 to 10 mg/kg. Study outcomes and limitations: The average count of expanded clones was higher among CD8+ T cells than among CD4+.

To note about this clone: Antigen specificity is unknown.

The CDR3 is 15 residues long. V lost 0 bases to trimming and J lost 5 bases, with 13 bases between them. Germline assignment: CDR1 WNHNN and CDR2 SYGVQD (reference sequence). Here immunoSEQ multiplex PCR was the method, and the copy in TCRdb shows in-frame clones only, minus some. The sample records 20,000 to 25,000 clones, roughly 84% being singletons. The rearrangement joins TRBV10-1 to TRBJ1-1, with D tentatively TRBD1 (5 bases). The TCR comes from an adult with an advanced solid tumor such as melanoma, head and neck, liver or kidney cancer. This sample comprised CD4+ or CD8+ T cells sorted from blood, obtained in a trial of the OX40 agonist ivuxolimab. The CDR3 here is CASSESQGVGTEAFF. CDR3 DNA: TGCGCCAGCAGTGAGTCCCAGGGAGTAGGGACTGAAGCTTTCTTT.